This T cell receptor beta chain was identified during a study of cytomegalovirus exposure and HLA in healthy donors. For the study at large: In a previous analysis, 117 million unique TCR beta sequences were found from some 200 million T cells.

About this clone: Its antigen is still unknown.

Study conclusions and caveats: Roughly even sequencing depth across donors was the assumption behind the presence/absence analyses. TCR beta chains numbering roughly 150 were designated cytomegalovirus-associated. Reportedly, diagnosis of cytomegalovirus status by the classifier showed high specificity and sensitivity.

Amplification used 60 Vbeta primers and 13 Jbeta primers. Repertoires were generated with immunoSEQ multiplex PCR, while TCRdb's copy carries only in-frame clones and drops some. The repertoire holds 200,000 or so clones, approximately 78% seen once, with about 0.84% in the top ten. Material for sequencing was PBMCs. This TCR derives from a woman aged 18-29 years in good health and CMV-seronegative.

The CDR3 nucleotides are TGTGCCAGCAGCTCCTGGGACAGGGGCCCTGAAGCTTTCTTT. It translates to CASSSWDRGPEAFF. The V call is TRBV7-2, the J call TRBJ1-1, with 10 bases aligning to TRBD1. With V trimmed by 4 bases and J by 6 bases, 5 bases remained unmatched. The V gene's germline CDR1 is SGHTA and CDR2 FQGNSA. CDR3 length: 14 amino acids.